These T cell receptor beta chains were read from a single sample in a study of T cell changes during pregnancy in multiple sclerosis. Clones were sequenced by immunoSEQ multiplex PCR, and TCRdb holds only the in-frame ones, with some missing. Found here are 70,000 to 80,000 clones, about 89% of them singletons; the top ten hold about 0.45%. The input for sequencing was CD4+ T cells from peripheral blood mononuclear cells, taken before pregnancy. The receptors shown here come from a female donor with multiple sclerosis, enrolled in a pregnancy study. Each CDR3 is given with its conserved first and last residue. Each record gives: CDR3 DNA, CDR3 protein, clone size, D gene, J gene, V gene. D genes are given only for firm matches. Clone size is not always given. Where it is, it says once, few, many or a class for expanded clones.

TGTGCTAGCAGCGAACAGGGAGGGAGCACAGATACGCAGTATTTT,CASSEQGGSTDTQYF,NA,NA,TRBJ2-3,TRBV7-7
TGTGCCAGCAGCTCAGAGACAGCCTACGAGCAGTACTTC,CASSSETAYEQYF,once,NA,TRBJ2-7,TRBV11-1
TGTGCCAGTAGTATGGGGCTTACAGACATTCAGTACTTC,CASSMGLTDIQYF,NA,NA,TRBJ2-4,TRBV19
TGCGCCAGCAGCCAACTAGCGGGCCCAACCTCCTACGAGCAGTACTTC,CASSQLAGPTSYEQYF,NA,TRBD2,TRBJ2-7,TRBV4-1
TGTGCCTGGCGGGACAGGACCTATAATTCACCCCTCCACTTT,CAWRDRTYNSPLHF,NA,TRBD1,TRBJ1-6,TRBV30
TGTGCCAGCAGCCCGGGTCTCGGACTTAATGAAAAACTGTTTTTT,CASSPGLGLNEKLFF,NA,NA,TRBJ1-4,TRBV11-2
TGTGCCAGCAGCTTGGTCGGGGGGGGTTCAGTCCGATCTGAGGAAAAACTGTTTTTT,CASSLVGGGSVRSEEKLFF,NA,NA,TRBJ1-4,TRBV5-6
TGTGCCAGTAGTGTCGGGCAGGGGTCATCTCATGAGCAGTTCTTC,CASSVGQGSSHEQFF,NA,NA,TRBJ2-1,TRBV19
TGTGCCAGCAGAGGCGGGGGGGCCGTAGACAATGAGCAGTTCTTC,CASRGGGAVDNEQFF,NA,TRBD2,TRBJ2-1,TRBV11-3
TGTGCCAGCAGCTTAGGGGGGGGAGGGAACACTGAAGCTTTCTTT,CASSLGGGGNTEAFF,NA,NA,TRBJ1-1,TRBV7-9
TGCGCCAGCAGCCGGACGACAGGGTCTGGAAACACCATATATTTT,CASSRTTGSGNTIYF,NA,TRBD1,TRBJ1-3,TRBV4-1
TGTGCCAGCAATTCCGCGGGAGCGAACACTGAAGCTTTCTTT,CASNSAGANTEAFF,NA,NA,TRBJ1-1,TRBV6-5
TGTGCCAGCAGTCTGATGGACAGGAAATTCACTGAAGCTTTCTTT,CASSLMDRKFTEAFF,NA,TRBD1,TRBJ1-1,TRBV6-4
TGTGCCTGGAAGTCACAGCCTCTCACCGGGGAGCTGTTTTTT,CAWKSQPLTGELFF,NA,NA,TRBJ2-2,TRBV30
TGTGCCAGCAGCACGGGACAGGGGTATACCTTC,CASSTGQGYTF,NA,TRBD1,TRBJ1-2,TRBV9
TGTGCCAGCAGCTCCCGCCGTGACAGGGTCGCCGGGGAGCTGTTTTTT,CASSSRRDRVAGELFF,NA,TRBD1,TRBJ2-2,TRBV7-8
TGTGCCAGCAGTCCGAGGATCTCCTACGAGCAGTACTTC,CASSPRISYEQYF,NA,NA,TRBJ2-7,TRBV27
TGTGCCAGCAGCTTAGACGGGACGGGAGTCCCGTTCTTC,CASSLDGTGVPFF,NA,NA,TRBJ2-1,TRBV7-2
TGTGCCAGCAGTTATGGGAGCAAAGGTCAAAATGAGCAGTTCTTC,CASSYGSKGQNEQFF,NA,NA,TRBJ2-1,TRBV28
TGTGCCAGCAGCTACCCTACTAGCGGGAGAGGGAATGAGCAGTTCTTC,CASSYPTSGRGNEQFF,once,TRBD2,TRBJ2-1,TRBV7-9
TGTGCCATCAGCAGACAGGGGGCCACCGGGGAGCTGTTTTTT,CAISRQGATGELFF,NA,TRBD1,TRBJ2-2,TRBV10-3
TGTGCCAGCAGTGAACCTTCCGGGACTCATGGCTACACCTTC,CASSEPSGTHGYTF,NA,NA,TRBJ1-2,TRBV25-1
TGTGCCAGCAGCCCGGGACAGGGATTGACGACAGAGACCCAGTACTTC,CASSPGQGLTTETQYF,NA,TRBD1,TRBJ2-5,TRBV5-5
TGTGCCAGCAGCTCGACAGGGTCTTTGAGGGACGAGCAGTACTTC,CASSSTGSLRDEQYF,once,TRBD1,TRBJ2-7,TRBV2
TGTGCCAGCGCTTCCTCCGGGGGATGGCAGCCCCAGCATTTT,CASASSGGWQPQHF,NA,NA,TRBJ1-5,TRBV27
TGTGCCACCAGCAGAGATAACGGGATTACCTACGAGCAGTACTTC,CATSRDNGITYEQYF,NA,NA,TRBJ2-7,TRBV15